These T cell receptor beta chains were read from a single sample in a study of identical twins. TCRdb ran MiXCR on the 5' RACE reads and lists one entry per CDR3 protein. The data show 200,000 or so distinct CDR3 sequences, around 8.1% seen once. Separately, the same data were catalogued under a study of yellow fever vaccine responses in identical twins.

The specimen sequenced was memory (CD45RO+) T cells sorted from blood. The receptors here all came from a woman younger than 30 in good health. Both conserved end residues are trimmed from each CDR3.

TRBV27	TRBJ2-4	ASSLISNGGNIQY
TRBV18	TRBJ2-7	ASTRGQGTNEQY
TRBV29-1	TRBJ2-1	SVERLNSYNEQF
TRBV12-3/TRBV12-4	TRBJ2-5	ASRPGTTQLTQY
TRBV12-3/TRBV12-4	TRBJ1-2	ASSLMGGTGYT
TRBV3-1	TRBJ2-5	ASSQVGGWQTQY
TRBV3-1	TRBJ2-7	ASGISSYEQY
TRBV20-1	TRBJ1-5	SADQGLVNQPQH
TRBV27	TRBJ2-7	ASLSNSYEQY
TRBV7-7	TRBJ2-1	ASSTGTGGNNEQF
TRBV4-3	TRBJ2-2	ASSQDLATSGRSLFWELF
TRBV6-2/TRBV6-3	TRBJ2-4	ASTKQPLVAKNIQY
TRBV25-1	TRBJ2-1	ATTRGHNEQF
TRBV28	TRBJ2-5	ASSRNMRETQY
TRBV7-2	TRBJ2-3	ASRRSEVWDTQY